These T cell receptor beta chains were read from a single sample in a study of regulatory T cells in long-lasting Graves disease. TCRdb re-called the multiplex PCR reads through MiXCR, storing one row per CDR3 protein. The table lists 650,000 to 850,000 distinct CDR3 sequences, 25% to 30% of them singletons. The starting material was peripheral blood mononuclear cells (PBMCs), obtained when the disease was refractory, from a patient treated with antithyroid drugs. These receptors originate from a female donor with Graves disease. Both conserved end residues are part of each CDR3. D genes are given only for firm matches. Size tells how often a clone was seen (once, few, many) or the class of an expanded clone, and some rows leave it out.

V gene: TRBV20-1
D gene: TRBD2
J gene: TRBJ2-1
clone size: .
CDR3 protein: CSASLGLAGAYNEQFF
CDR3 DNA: TGCAGTGCTAGCCTGGGGCTAGCGGGAGCCTACAATGAGCAGTTCTTC

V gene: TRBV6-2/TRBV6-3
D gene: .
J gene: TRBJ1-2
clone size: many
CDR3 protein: CASSYGADYGYTF
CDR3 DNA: TGTGCCAGCAGTTACGGGGCAGACTATGGCTACACCTTC

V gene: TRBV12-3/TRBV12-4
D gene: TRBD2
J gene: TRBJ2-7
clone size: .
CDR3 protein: CASIMRGTSGSYEQYF
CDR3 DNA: TGTGCCAGCATCATGCGGGGGACTAGCGGGAGCTACGAGCAGTACTTC

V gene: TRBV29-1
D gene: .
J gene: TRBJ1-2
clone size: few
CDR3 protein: CSVGERLTNYGYTF
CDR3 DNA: TGCAGCGTTGGGGAGCGGCTCACGAACTATGGCTACACCTTC

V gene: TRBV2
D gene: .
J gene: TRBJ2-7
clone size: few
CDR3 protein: CASRLAPYEQYF
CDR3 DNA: TGTGCCAGCAGACTAGCACCCTACGAGCAGTACTTC

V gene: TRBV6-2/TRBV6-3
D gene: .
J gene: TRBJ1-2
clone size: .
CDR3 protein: CASSYSRTANYGYTF
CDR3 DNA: TGTGCCAGCAGTTACTCGAGGACAGCTAACTATGGCTACACCTTC

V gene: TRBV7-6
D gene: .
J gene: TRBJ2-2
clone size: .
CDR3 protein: CASSLMSRGTGELFF
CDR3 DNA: TGTGCCAGCAGCCTGATGTCTCGGGGCACCGGGGAGCTGTTTTTT

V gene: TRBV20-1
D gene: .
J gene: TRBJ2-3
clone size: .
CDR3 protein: CSATTGQPSTDTQYF
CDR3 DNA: TGCAGTGCAACAACAGGACAGCCTAGCACAGATACGCAGTATTTT

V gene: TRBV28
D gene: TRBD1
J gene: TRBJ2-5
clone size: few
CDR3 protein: CARANTGTEETQYF
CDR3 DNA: TGTGCCAGAGCAAACACCGGGACAGAAGAGACCCAGTACTTC

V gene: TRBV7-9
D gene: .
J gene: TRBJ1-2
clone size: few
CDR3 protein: CASSLHGAGYTF
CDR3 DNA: TGTGCCAGCAGCCTACATGGGGCTGGCTACACCTTC

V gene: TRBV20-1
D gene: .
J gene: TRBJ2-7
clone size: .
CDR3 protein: CSARDPAGPYEQYF
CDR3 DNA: TGCAGTGCTAGAGATCCAGCGGGTCCCTACGAGCAGTACTTC

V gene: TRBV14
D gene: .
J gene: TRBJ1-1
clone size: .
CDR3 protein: CASSQDSRYTEAFF
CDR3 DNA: TGTGCCAGCAGCCAAGATTCCCGATACACTGAAGCTTTCTTT

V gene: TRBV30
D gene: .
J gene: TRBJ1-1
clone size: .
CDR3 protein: CAWSVQAKAFF
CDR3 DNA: TGTGCCTGGAGTGTACAGGCAAAAGCTTTCTTT